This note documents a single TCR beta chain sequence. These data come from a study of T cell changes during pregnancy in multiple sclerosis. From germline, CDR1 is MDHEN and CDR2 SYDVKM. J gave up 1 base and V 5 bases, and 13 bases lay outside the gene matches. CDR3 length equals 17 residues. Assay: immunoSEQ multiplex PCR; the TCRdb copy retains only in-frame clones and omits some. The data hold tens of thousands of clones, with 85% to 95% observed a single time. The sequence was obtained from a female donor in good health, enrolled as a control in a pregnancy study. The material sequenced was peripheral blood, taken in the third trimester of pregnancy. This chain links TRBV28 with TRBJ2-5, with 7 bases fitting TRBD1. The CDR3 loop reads CASSLRTGGIIQETQYF. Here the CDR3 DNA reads TGTGCCAGCAGTCTCCGGACAGGTGGGATCATCCAAGAGACCCAGTACTTC.